The rows below give T cell receptor beta chains drawn from one sample of a study of T cells in Graves' hyperthyroidism and ophthalmopathy. Via MiXCR, TCRdb re-called the multiplex PCR reads, giving one row per CDR3 protein. The repertoire consists of about half a million distinct CDR3 sequences, with around a fifth occurring once and the leading ten covering less than 65%. The sample comprised blood. These TCRs come from a woman between 65 and 79 years old with Graves' ophthalmopathy. CDR3s include the opening cysteine and the closing phenylalanine or tryptophan. The D gene is left open where the match is weak. Size is stated for part of the rows, as once, few or many counts, or as a class when the clone is expanded.

many,.,14,TRBJ1-5,TRBV2,CASGGGLGNQPQHF,TGTGCCAGTGGGGGGGGATTGGGCAATCAGCCCCAGCATTTT
few,TRBD1,16,TRBJ1-2,TRBV6-5,CASSYSRDRGLGGYTF,TGTGCCAGCAGTTACTCCCGGGACAGGGGGTTGGGTGGCTACACCTTC
.,.,14,TRBJ1-2,TRBV6-1,CASSESGTNYGYTF,TGTGCCAGCAGTGAGTCCGGGACTAACTATGGCTACACCTTC
many,.,15,TRBJ2-1,TRBV11-2,CASSLGWESGNEQFF,TGTGCCAGCAGCTTAGGGTGGGAGAGCGGCAATGAGCAGTTCTTC
.,.,14,TRBJ1-3,TRBV29-1,CSVDGGSSGNTIYF,TGCAGCGTTGATGGCGGCAGCTCTGGAAACACCATATATTTT
few,TRBD1,15,TRBJ2-7,TRBV20-1,CSAEVPGQGTYEQYF,TGCAGTGCTGAGGTACCGGGACAGGGGACCTACGAGCAGTACTTC
.,.,15,TRBJ2-7,TRBV5-1,CASSISVGSPYEQYF,TGCGCCAGCAGCATTTCGGTAGGGAGTCCCTACGAGCAGTACTTC
few,.,17,TRBJ2-3,TRBV7-2,CASSLIVGGIGADTQYF,TGTGCCAGCAGCTTAATTGTTGGCGGGATAGGGGCAGATACGCAGTATTTT
.,.,11,TRBJ2-1,TRBV12-3/TRBV12-4,CASSLQGRRFF,TGTGCCAGCAGTCTACAGGGTAGGCGGTTCTTC
.,.,16,TRBJ2-1,TRBV11-2,CASSRAGYRGYNEQFF,TGTGCCAGCAGCAGAGCGGGGTACAGGGGCTACAATGAGCAGTTCTTC
few,TRBD2,15,TRBJ2-2,TRBV5-6,CASSPGIAGAGELFF,TGTGCCAGCAGCCCGGGGATAGCGGGAGCCGGGGAGCTGTTTTTT
many,TRBD2,14,TRBJ2-1,TRBV9,CASSTSGRGNEQFF,TGTGCCAGTTCGACTAGCGGGAGGGGCAATGAGCAGTTCTTC
.,.,14,TRBJ1-1,TRBV6-2/TRBV6-3,CASQFGGLNTEAFF,TGTGCCAGTCAATTTGGGGGCTTGAACACTGAAGCTTTCTTT
many,TRBD1,13,TRBJ2-2,TRBV11-3,CASSRDSTGELFF,TGTGCCAGCAGCCGGGACAGTACCGGGGAGCTGTTTTTT
.,.,15,TRBJ2-3,TRBV7-2,CASSLADTLADTQYF,TGTGCCAGCAGCTTAGCGGACACACTGGCAGATACGCAGTATTTT
.,.,15,TRBJ2-7,TRBV12-5,CASGLVKGLPYEQYF,TGTGCTAGTGGTTTGGTAAAAGGCCTTCCCTACGAGCAGTACTTC
.,.,12,TRBJ1-1,TRBV29-1,CSVSRAYTEAFF,TGCAGCGTTTCCCGGGCTTACACTGAAGCTTTCTTT
.,TRBD2,14,TRBJ2-7,TRBV27,CASSPGTTPGEQYF,TGTGCCAGTTCACCCGGGACTACACCCGGCGAGCAGTACTTC
.,.,12,TRBJ2-1,TRBV5-1,CASSLPNIEQFF,TGCGCCAGCAGCTTGCCCAATATTGAGCAGTTCTTC
few,.,15,TRBJ1-4,TRBV30,CAWRETIFGGEKLFF,TGTGCCTGGCGGGAGACCATTTTTGGGGGTGAAAAACTGTTTTTT
few,.,14,TRBJ2-3,TRBV5-1,CASSLKAPTDTQYF,TGCGCCAGCAGTTTAAAGGCGCCCACAGATACGCAGTATTTT
many,.,13,TRBJ1-1,TRBV6-2/TRBV6-3,CASRQGMNTEAFF,TGTGCCAGCAGACAGGGAATGAACACTGAAGCTTTCTTT
few,.,13,TRBJ2-4,TRBV29-1,CSVGAIAKNIQYF,TGCAGCGTTGGGGCAATAGCCAAAAACATTCAGTACTTC
few,TRBD2,13,TRBJ2-1,TRBV10-3,CAISSSGANEQFF,TGTGCCATCAGTTCTAGCGGGGCGAATGAGCAGTTCTTC
few,.,15,TRBJ2-2,TRBV3-1,CASSQMGRTTGELFF,TGTGCCAGCAGCCAGATGGGACGGACGACCGGGGAGCTGTTTTTT
.,.,12,TRBJ1-6,TRBV27,CASCRTLGELHF,TGTGCCAGCTGTCGAACTCTCGGGGAGCTCCACTTT
few,.,15,TRBJ2-1,TRBV9,CASSPPDHNNNEQFF,TGTGCCAGCAGCCCGCCGGATCACAACAACAATGAGCAGTTCTTC
many,.,13,TRBJ2-2,TRBV11-2,CASSPGRPGELFF,TGTGCCAGCAGCCCTGGAAGGCCCGGGGAGCTGTTTTTT
.,TRBD2,18,TRBJ2-1,TRBV5-1,CASSSGLAGGSPYNEQFF,TGCGCCAGCAGCTCGGGACTAGCGGGAGGGTCCCCCTACAATGAGCAGTTCTTC
.,.,16,TRBJ2-7,TRBV7-9,CASSLPVGELTYEQYF,TGTGCCAGCAGCCTGCCAGTAGGGGAGCTGACCTACGAGCAGTACTTC
.,.,12,TRBJ2-3,TRBV24-1,CATSDFKDTQYF,TGTGCCACCAGTGATTTCAAGGATACGCAGTATTTT
few,.,12,TRBJ2-5,TRBV3-1,CASSVLAGAQYF,TGTGCCAGCAGCGTCCTGGCGGGTGCCCAGTACTTC
many,.,13,TRBJ1-1,TRBV29-1,CSVAGGGLTEAFF,TGCAGCGTAGCCGGTGGGGGGCTCACTGAAGCTTTCTTT
.,TRBD1,15,TRBJ1-1,TRBV10-3,CAIRKDGQGNTEAFF,TGTGCCATCAGGAAAGATGGACAGGGGAACACTGAAGCTTTCTTT
many,TRBD2,15,TRBJ2-5,TRBV6-5,CASSYTASGGETQYF,TGTGCCAGCAGTTACACGGCTAGCGGTGGAGAGACCCAGTACTTC
few,TRBD2,15,TRBJ2-7,TRBV10-3,CAISERAGESHEQYF,TGTGCCATCAGTGAGAGAGCGGGAGAGTCCCACGAGCAGTACTTC
many,.,16,TRBJ1-1,TRBV3-1,CASSRRRGQMNTEAFF,TGTGCCAGCAGCCGAAGAAGAGGGCAAATGAACACTGAAGCTTTCTTT
.,.,17,TRBJ2-1,TRBV5-1,CASSHTTGGRFIYEQFF,TGCGCCAGCAGTCATACGACGGGCGGGCGTTTTATCTATGAGCAGTTCTTC
.,.,18,TRBJ2-1,TRBV9,CASSVAGGGQLRYNEQFF,TGTGCCAGCAGCGTAGCAGGGGGGGGACAGCTCCGATACAATGAGCAGTTCTTC
.,.,12,TRBJ2-5,TRBV20-1,CSARGGRETQYF,TGCAGTGCTAGGGGGGGGCGGGAGACCCAGTACTTC
few,TRBD1,15,TRBJ1-1,TRBV3-1,CASRATGAKNTEAFF,TGTGCCAGCAGGGCAACAGGGGCGAAGAACACTGAAGCTTTCTTT
many,.,12,TRBJ2-3,TRBV12-3/TRBV12-4,CASSSLTDTQYF,TGTGCCAGCAGCTCGCTAACAGATACGCAGTATTTT
few,.,15,TRBJ1-1,TRBV6-5,CASSYSIRGDTEAFF,TGTGCCAGCAGTTACTCGATCAGGGGAGACACTGAAGCTTTCTTT
few,.,12,TRBJ1-6,TRBV20-1,CSALGLGSPLHF,TGCAGTGCTTTGGGGCTCGGTTCACCCCTCCACTTT
.,TRBD1,16,TRBJ2-7,TRBV27,CASSLWDRGHSYEQYF,TGTGCCAGCAGTTTATGGGACAGGGGGCATTCCTACGAGCAGTACTTC
few,.,12,TRBJ2-7,TRBV6-1,CASAPVGYEQYF,TGTGCCAGCGCCCCGGTGGGGTACGAGCAGTACTTC
many,.,13,TRBJ2-5,TRBV28,CASSLTPRETQYF,TGTGCCAGCAGCTTGACTCCTAGGGAGACCCAGTACTTC
many,.,13,TRBJ2-5,TRBV7-9,CASSVRGWETQYF,TGTGCCAGCAGCGTCCGGGGGTGGGAGACCCAGTACTTC
.,.,15,TRBJ2-1,TRBV4-1,CASSQGQVPYNEQFF,TGCGCCAGCAGCCAAGGACAGGTCCCTTACAATGAGCAGTTCTTC
.,TRBD1,18,TRBJ2-7,TRBV15,CATSREERDRRGYYEQYF,TGTGCCACCAGCAGAGAGGAGAGGGACAGGAGGGGATATTACGAGCAGTACTTC
.,TRBD2,18,TRBJ2-3,TRBV5-1,CASSLEFYSGRYTDTQYF,TGCGCCAGCAGCTTGGAGTTTTATAGCGGGAGGTACACAGATACGCAGTATTTT
.,.,14,TRBJ2-7,TRBV6-1,CASSDWGRGNEQYF,TGTGCCAGCAGTGATTGGGGGCGCGGGAACGAGCAGTACTTC
.,.,15,TRBJ2-7,TRBV11-2,CASSLSSGLTYEQYF,TGTGCCAGCAGCTTAAGTTCTGGGCTGACCTACGAGCAGTACTTC
.,TRBD2,15,TRBJ2-7,TRBV5-1,CASSLEPGGNYEQYF,TGCGCCAGCAGCTTGGAACCGGGAGGGAACTACGAGCAGTACTTC